Below, 14 T cell receptor beta chains from the same sample are listed, as sequenced in a study of T cell responses to AZD1222 COVID-19 vaccine. The method was immunoSEQ multiplex PCR; TCRdb's version includes in-frame clones alone and lacks a portion of them. The sample contains about 68,000 clones, about nine tenths of which appear only once. This specimen consisted of peripheral blood, obtained on day 0 of AZD1222 vaccination. All receptors derive from an adult in good health.

The CDR3 spells CASSQGRATEAFF. CDR3 bases: TGTGCCAGCAGCCAGGGCAGGGCAACTGAAGCTTTCTTT. V is TRBV3-1 (or the pseudogene TRBV3-2) and J is TRBJ1-1, with D possibly matching TRBD1 (5 bases). Trimming pared 3 bases from V and 5 bases from J, leaving 10 bases between. The CDR3 sequence is 13 residues long. Germline CDR1 and CDR2: LGHDT and YNNKEL (reference sequence).

This clone came up once. The chain links TRBV18 to TRBJ1-3; D gene ambiguous. Germline CDR1 and CDR2: KGHSH and LQKENI. The CDR3 spans 15 residues. Trimming shortened V by 5 bases and J by 0 bases, and 11 bases separated the two germline ends. The CDR3 protein is CASSSPSDSGNTIYF. The CDR3 DNA reads as TGTGCCAGCTCAAGTCCCTCTGACTCTGGAAACACCATATATTTT.

V and J are TRBV18 and TRBJ1-1; the D gene is possibly TRBD1 (5 bases). The CDR3 runs to 14 residues. Trimming stripped 0 bases from V and 4 bases from J, with 9 bases between. Germline V CDR1 and CDR2: KGHSH, LQKENI. The DNA for the CDR3 is TGTGCCAGCTCACCACCGGGCAGGGTCACTGAAGCTTTCTTT. Translation: CASSPPGRVTEAFF.

V is TRBV28 and J is TRBJ1-3; D gene uncertain. This CDR3 region has 15 residues. The V end lost 1 base, the J end lost 3 bases, and 10 bases lay between the germline ends. Germline values: CDR1 MDHEN, CDR2 SYDVKM. The CDR3 sequence is CASSLSSGNGNTIYF. CDR3 coding DNA: TGTGCCAGCAGTTTATCGTCCGGGAATGGAAACACCATATATTTT.

The chain joins TRBV12-3 or TRBV12-4 to TRBJ2-2; D unclear. Trimming took 2 bases from V and 5 from J, leaving 3 bases between them. The CDR3 length is 12 residues. The CDR3 bases are TGTGCCAGCAGTTTAATGACCGGGGAGCTGTTTTTT. It codes for CASSLMTGELFF.

This chain connects TRBV2 to TRBJ1-2; 11 bases map to TRBD1. Germline trimming cut 5 bases from V and 1 base from J; bases unmatched to any gene: 3. This CDR3 has 15 residues. Germline V gene sequence: CDR1 SNHLY, CDR2 FYNNEI. CDR3 sequence: CASSSGTGGNYGYTF. The CDR3 nucleotides are TGTGCCAGCAGTTCCGGGACAGGGGGTAACTATGGCTACACCTTC.

This clone was observed a handful of times. V usage is TRBV19 and J usage is TRBJ2-2; D is unclear. The CDR3 consists of 15 residues. V was pared by 2 bases and J by 0 bases, with 7 bases between. Per germline, CDR1 LNHDA and CDR2 SQIVND (reference sequence). In nucleotides, the CDR3 is TGTGCCAGTAGTATACTCGATTCGAACACCGGGGAGCTGTTTTTT. This codes for CASSILDSNTGELFF.

The V gene is TRBV10-2, the J gene TRBJ2-3, with D possibly matching TRBD2 (6 bases). The CDR3 covers 16 residues. Germline CDR1 and CDR2: WSHSY and SAAADI. The V end lost 6 bases, the J end lost 5 bases, and 21 bases lay between the germline ends. The chain's CDR3 is CASRDSGTSGGDTQYF. CDR3 DNA: TGCGCCAGCAGAGATTCCGGGACTTCTGGTGGAGATACGCAGTATTTT.

V gene TRBV19 combines with J gene TRBJ2-4; TRBD2 agrees at 7 bases. The junction had 5 bases not matched to a gene; V was cut back by 0 bases and J by 0 bases. The germline V gene encodes CDR1 LNHDA and CDR2 SQIVND (reference sequence). The CDR3 contains 17 residues. The CDR3 loop reads CASSIEGGVIAKNIQYF. In DNA form, the CDR3 reads TGTGCCAGTAGTATAGAGGGAGGGGTAATAGCCAAAAACATTCAGTACTTC.

The chain links TRBV6-1 to TRBJ2-2; 8 positions agree with TRBD2. The CDR3 runs to 17 residues. The junction had 11 bases not matched to a gene; V was cut back by 4 bases and J by 4 bases. The germline V gene has CDR1 MNHNS and CDR2 SASEGT. This CDR3 reads CASSARGLREVTGELFF. Written as DNA, the CDR3 is TGTGCCAGCAGTGCCCGGGGCTTGCGGGAGGTCACCGGGGAGCTGTTTTTT.

The V gene is TRBV5-1, the J gene TRBJ2-5, with D perhaps being TRBD1 or TRBD2 (5 bases each). Deletions cut 4 bases from V and 5 bases from J, with 12 bases between. In germline, CDR1 is SGHRS, CDR2 YFSETQ. There are 13 residues in the CDR3. Here the CDR3 DNA reads TGCGCCAGCAGCACTGGGACGGTCGAGACCCAGTACTTC. This sequence encodes CASSTGTVETQYF. The entire variable domain, with the rest obtained from reference TRBV5-1 and TRBJ2-5, is as follows: KAGVTQTPRYLIKTRGQQVTLSCSPISGHRSVSWYQQTPGQGLQFLFEYFSETQRNKGNFPGRFSGRQFSNSRSEMNVSTLELGDSALYLCASSTGTVETQYFGPGTRLLVL.

V usage is TRBV24-1 and J usage is TRBJ2-1, with D maybe TRBD1 (6 bases). Germline CDR1 KGHDR, CDR2 SFDVKD. Trimming left V 7 bases short and J 9 bases short, with 18 bases between. This CDR3 is 14 amino acids long. Here the CDR3 reads CATRDRTIPGEQFF. The DNA of the CDR3 is TGTGCCACCAGGGACAGAACTATTCCTGGTGAGCAGTTCTTC.

This chain uses TRBV21-1 with TRBJ2-7; the listed D gene, TRBD1, was not tested against the DNA. TRBV21-1 is a documented pseudogene. This CDR3 spans 16 amino acids. DNA for the CDR3: TGTGCCAGCAGCCCGCAACCTCCGGGACAGCGTTGCGAGCAGTACTTC. It is translated as CASSPQPPGQRCEQYF.

This clone came up once. The genes are TRBV2 and TRBJ2-5; tentatively, D is TRBD1 (5 bases). The CDR3 has 14 residues. Trimming left V 2 bases short and J 5 bases short, with 12 bases between. The V gene's germline CDR1 is SNHLY and CDR2 FYNNEI. CDR3 protein: CASSEYSGSETQYF. CDR3 sequence (DNA): TGTGCCAGCAGTGAATATTCAGGGTCGGAGACCCAGTACTTC.